This T cell receptor (beta chain) was identified during a study of blood T cell repertoires in COVID-19. Study-level information: The study drew acute and convalescent COVID-19 samples from the United States, Italy and Spain. The analysed material was cDNA or gDNA that came from T cells, B-cell-depleted T cells, or PBMCs.

Trimming pared 6 bases from V and 3 bases from J, leaving 17 bases between. The germline CDR1 and CDR2 sequences are LNHNV and YYDKDF (reference sequence). The CDR3 covers 15 residues. As processed by the authors: Estimated nucleated cell counts came from reference gene primer amplification. The table came from immunoSEQ multiplex PCR; TCRdb's copy has only in-frame clones and leaves some out. The V and J calls and clone size are taken from that table; D and trimming were inferred from the DNA. The profile shows 55,000 to 75,000 clones, about 81% of them singletons. This chain links TRBV15 with TRBJ1-1, with a weak D call TRBD1 (6 bases). Source material: peripheral blood. The clonotype comes from a human donor in a cohort sampled during active COVID-19. The CDR3 DNA follows: TGTGCCACCAGTAAAATCGCCTCAGGGGACACTGAAGCTTTCTTT. Translating gives CATSKIASGDTEAFF. Variable domain in full (rest from reference TRBV15 and TRBJ1-1): DAMVIQNPRYQVTQFGKPVTLSCSQTLNHNVMYWYQQKSSQAPKLLFHYYDKDFNNEADTPDNFQSRRPNTSFCFLDIRSPGLGDTAMYLCATSKIASGDTEAFFGQGTRLTVV.